This TCR beta chain was obtained from a study of neurological immune-mediated disorders. General observations from the study: Expansion of TCR clones was greatest in HTLV-1-associated myelopathy and smallest in multiple sclerosis, where it fell below that of healthy controls.

Time point defined: longitudinal time-point 1 (baseline). Unsorted libraries were generated from 2 million PBMCs held at -80 degrees C. This clonotype was observed at least ten times. Its specificity is unknown. The cDNA came from 5'RACE, which used 10-nucleotide random UMIs. MiXCR, applied by TCRdb to the 5' RACE reads, yields one record per CDR3 protein. The data hold 55,000 to 65,000 distinct CDR3 sequences, with about 11% observed a single time. CDR3 length: 14 residues. V lost 5 bases, J lost 8 bases, and 10 bases stayed unmatched. This clonotype was sampled from a male donor with HTLV-1-associated myelopathy (HAM/TSP). This chain connects TRBV12-3 or TRBV12-4 to TRBJ1-1, with 8 bases matching TRBD1. The sequenced sample was PBMCs. Here the CDR3 DNA reads TGTGCCAGCAGTCCCCGGACAGGGATGGGGGAAGCTTTCTTT. Encoded protein: CASSPRTGMGEAFF.